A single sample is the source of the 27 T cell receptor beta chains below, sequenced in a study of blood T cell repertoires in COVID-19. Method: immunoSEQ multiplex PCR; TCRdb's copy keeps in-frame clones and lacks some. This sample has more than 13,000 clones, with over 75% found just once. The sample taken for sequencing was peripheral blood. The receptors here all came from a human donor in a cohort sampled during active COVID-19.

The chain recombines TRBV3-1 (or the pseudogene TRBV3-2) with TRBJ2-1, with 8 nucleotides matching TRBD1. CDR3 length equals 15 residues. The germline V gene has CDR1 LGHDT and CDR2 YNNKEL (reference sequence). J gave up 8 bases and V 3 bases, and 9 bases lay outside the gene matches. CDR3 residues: CASSQLRQGWDEQFF. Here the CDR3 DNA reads TGTGCCAGCAGCCAGTTACGACAGGGGTGGGATGAGCAGTTCTTC.

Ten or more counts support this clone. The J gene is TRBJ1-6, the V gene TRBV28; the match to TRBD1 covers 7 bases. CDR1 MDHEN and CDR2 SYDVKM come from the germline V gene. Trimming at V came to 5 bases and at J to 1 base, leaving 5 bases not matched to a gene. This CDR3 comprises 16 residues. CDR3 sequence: CASSLPTGSYNSPLHF. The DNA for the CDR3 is TGTGCCAGCAGTCTCCCGACAGGGTCCTATAATTCACCCCTCCACTTT.

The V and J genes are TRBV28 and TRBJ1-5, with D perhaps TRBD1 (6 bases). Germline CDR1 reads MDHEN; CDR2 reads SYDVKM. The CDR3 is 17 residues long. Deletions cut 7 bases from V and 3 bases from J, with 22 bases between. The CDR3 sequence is CASTLSLPGDLNQPQHF. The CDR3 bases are TGTGCCAGCACCCTCTCCCTACCAGGGGACCTCAATCAGCCCCAGCATTTT.

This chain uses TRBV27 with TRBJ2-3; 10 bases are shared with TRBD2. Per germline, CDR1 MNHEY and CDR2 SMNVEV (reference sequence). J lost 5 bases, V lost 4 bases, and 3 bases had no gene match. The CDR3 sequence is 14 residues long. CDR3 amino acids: CASSSLAGVDTQYF. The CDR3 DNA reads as TGTGCCAGCAGTTCTCTAGCGGGAGTAGATACGCAGTATTTT.

The chain's CDR3 is CASSYSPGQITYNEQFF. The CDR3 DNA reads as TGTGCCAGCAGTTACTCACCGGGACAGATTACCTACAATGAGCAGTTCTTC. The chain combines TRBV6-2 or TRBV6-3 with TRBJ2-1, with 7 bases aligning to TRBD1. Germline V lookup: CDR1 MNHEY, CDR2 SVGEGT. The CDR3 has 17 residues. V was clipped by 0 bases and J by 2 bases; unmatched bases: 7.

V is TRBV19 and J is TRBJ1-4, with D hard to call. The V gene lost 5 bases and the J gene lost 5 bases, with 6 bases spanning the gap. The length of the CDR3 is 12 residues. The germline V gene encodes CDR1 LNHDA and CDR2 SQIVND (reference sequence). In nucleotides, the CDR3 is TGTGCCAGTAGTTCCAGGAATGAAAAACTGTTTTTT. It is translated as CASSSRNEKLFF.

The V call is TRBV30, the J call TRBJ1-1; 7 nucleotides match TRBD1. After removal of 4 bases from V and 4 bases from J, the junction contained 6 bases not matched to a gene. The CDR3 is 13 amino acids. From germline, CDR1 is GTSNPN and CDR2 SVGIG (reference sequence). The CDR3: CAWISGGTTEAFF. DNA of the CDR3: TGTGCCTGGATATCAGGGGGGACCACTGAAGCTTTCTTT.

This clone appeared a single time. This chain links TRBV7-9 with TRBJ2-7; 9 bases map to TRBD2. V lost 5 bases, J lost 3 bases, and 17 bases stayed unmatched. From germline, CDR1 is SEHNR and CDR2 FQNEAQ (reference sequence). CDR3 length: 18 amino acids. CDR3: CASSPSIRLAGEVYEQYF. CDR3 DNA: TGTGCCAGCAGCCCCTCGATACGTTTAGCGGGAGAAGTCTACGAGCAGTACTTC.

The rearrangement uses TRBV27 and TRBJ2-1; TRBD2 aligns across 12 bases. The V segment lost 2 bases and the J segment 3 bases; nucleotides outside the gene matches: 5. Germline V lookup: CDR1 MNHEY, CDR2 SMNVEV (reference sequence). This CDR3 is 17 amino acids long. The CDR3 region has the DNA TGTGCCAGCAGTTTAGGGGGACTAGCGGGCGGCTACAATGAGCAGTTCTTC. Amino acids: CASSLGGLAGGYNEQFF.

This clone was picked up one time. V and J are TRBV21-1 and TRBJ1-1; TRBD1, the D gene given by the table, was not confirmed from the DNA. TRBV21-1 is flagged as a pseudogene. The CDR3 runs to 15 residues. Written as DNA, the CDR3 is TGTGCCAGCAGCAAAGTAAGGACAAAAGGTACTGAAGCTTTCTTT. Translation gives CASSKVRTKGTEAFF.

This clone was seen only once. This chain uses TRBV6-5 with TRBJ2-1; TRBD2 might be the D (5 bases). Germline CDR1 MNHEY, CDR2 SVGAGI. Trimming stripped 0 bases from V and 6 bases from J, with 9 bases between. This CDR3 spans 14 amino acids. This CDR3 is CASSYSGRGNEQFF. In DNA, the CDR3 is TGTGCCAGCAGTTACTCAGGACGGGGCAATGAGCAGTTCTTC.

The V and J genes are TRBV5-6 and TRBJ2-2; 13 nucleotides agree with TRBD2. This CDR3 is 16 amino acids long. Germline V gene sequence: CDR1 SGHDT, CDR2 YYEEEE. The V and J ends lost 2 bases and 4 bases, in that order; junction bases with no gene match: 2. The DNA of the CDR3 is TGTGCCAGCAGCTTCGGGACTAGCGGGGTCACCGGGGAGCTGTTTTTT. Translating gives CASSFGTSGVTGELFF. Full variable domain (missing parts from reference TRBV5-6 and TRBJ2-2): DAGVTQSPTHLIKTRGQQVTLRCSPKSGHDTVSWYQQALGQGPQFIFQYYEEEERQRGNFPDRFSGHQFPNYSSELNVNALLLGDSALYLCASSFGTSGVTGELFFGEGSRLTVL.

CDR3 sequence reads: CASSQVLAGGGNEQFF. The CDR3 DNA reads as TGCGCCAGCAGCCAAGTGCTAGCGGGAGGGGGGAATGAGCAGTTCTTC. The chain links TRBV4-1 to TRBJ2-1; 12 bases map to TRBD2. In germline, CDR1 is MGHRA, CDR2 YSYEKL. This CDR3 comprises 16 residues. The V segment lost 1 base and the J segment 7 bases; nucleotides outside the gene matches: 5.

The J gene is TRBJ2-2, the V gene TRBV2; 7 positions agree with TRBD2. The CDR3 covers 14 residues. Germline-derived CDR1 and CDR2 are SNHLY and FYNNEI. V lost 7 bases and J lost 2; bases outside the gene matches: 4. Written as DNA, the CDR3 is TGTGCCAGCACTCGCGGGAGAAACACCGGGGAGCTGTTTTTT. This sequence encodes CASTRGRNTGELFF. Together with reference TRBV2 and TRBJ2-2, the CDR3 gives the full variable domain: EPEVTQTPSHQVTQMGQEVILRCVPISNHLYFYWYRQILGQKVEFLVSFYNNEISEKSEIFDDQFSVERPDGSNFTLKIRSTKLEDSAMYFCASTRGRNTGELFFGEGSRLTVL.

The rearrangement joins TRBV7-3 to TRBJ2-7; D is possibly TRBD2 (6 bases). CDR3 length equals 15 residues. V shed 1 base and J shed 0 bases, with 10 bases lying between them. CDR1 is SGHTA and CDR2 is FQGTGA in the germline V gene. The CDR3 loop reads CASSLRSGASYEQYF. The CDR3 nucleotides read TGTGCCAGCAGCTTAAGGTCGGGAGCCTCCTACGAGCAGTACTTC.

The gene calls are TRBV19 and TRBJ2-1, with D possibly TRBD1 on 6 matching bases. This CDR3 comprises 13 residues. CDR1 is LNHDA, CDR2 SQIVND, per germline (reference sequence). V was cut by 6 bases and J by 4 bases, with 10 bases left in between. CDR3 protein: CASSAGDYNEQFF. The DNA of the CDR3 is TGTGCCAGTAGCGCAGGGGATTACAATGAGCAGTTCTTC.

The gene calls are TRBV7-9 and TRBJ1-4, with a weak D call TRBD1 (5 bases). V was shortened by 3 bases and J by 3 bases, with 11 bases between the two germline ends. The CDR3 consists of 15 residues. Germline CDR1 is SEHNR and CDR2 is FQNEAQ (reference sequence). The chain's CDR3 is CASSFDSSPNEKLFF. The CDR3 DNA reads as TGTGCCAGCAGCTTTGACAGTTCGCCTAATGAAAAACTGTTTTTT.

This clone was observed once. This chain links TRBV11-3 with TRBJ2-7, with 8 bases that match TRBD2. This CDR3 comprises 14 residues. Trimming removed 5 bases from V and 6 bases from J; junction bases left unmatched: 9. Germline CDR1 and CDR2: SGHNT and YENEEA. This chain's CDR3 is CASSPPGLVGEQYF. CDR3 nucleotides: TGTGCCAGCAGCCCTCCGGGACTAGTCGGCGAGCAGTACTTC.

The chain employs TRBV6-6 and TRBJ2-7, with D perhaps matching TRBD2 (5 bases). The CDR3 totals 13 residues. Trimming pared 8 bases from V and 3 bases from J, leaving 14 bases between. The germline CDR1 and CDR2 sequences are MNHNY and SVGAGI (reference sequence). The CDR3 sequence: CASYRDQNYEQYF. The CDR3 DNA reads TGTGCCAGCTACCGGGATCAAAACTACGAGCAGTACTTC.

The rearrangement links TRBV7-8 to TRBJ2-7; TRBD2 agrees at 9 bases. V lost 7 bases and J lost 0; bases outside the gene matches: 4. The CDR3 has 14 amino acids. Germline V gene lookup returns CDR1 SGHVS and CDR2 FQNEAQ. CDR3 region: CASTSGALSYEQYF. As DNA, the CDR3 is TGTGCCAGCACTAGCGGGGCCCTCTCCTACGAGCAGTACTTC.

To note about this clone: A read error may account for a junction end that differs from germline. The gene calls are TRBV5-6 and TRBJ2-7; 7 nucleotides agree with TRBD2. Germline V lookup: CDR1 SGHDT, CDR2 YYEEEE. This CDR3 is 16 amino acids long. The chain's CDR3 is CASSLVRLGDVRREDF. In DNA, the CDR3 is TGTGCCAGCAGCTTGGTGAGGTTGGGGGACGTGCGACGGGAGGACTTC.

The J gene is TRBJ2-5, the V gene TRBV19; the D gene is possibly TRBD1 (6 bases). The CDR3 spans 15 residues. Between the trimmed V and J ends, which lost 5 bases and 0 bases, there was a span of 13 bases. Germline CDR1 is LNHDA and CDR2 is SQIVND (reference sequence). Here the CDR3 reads CASSLGQTYQETQYF. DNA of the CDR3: TGTGCCAGTAGTCTAGGACAGACGTACCAAGAGACCCAGTACTTC. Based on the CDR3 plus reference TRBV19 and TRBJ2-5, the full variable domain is DGGITQSPKYLFRKEGQNVTLSCEQNLNHDAMYWYRQDPGQGLRLIYYSQIVNDFQKGDIAEGYSVSREKKESFPLTVTSAQKNPTAFYLCASSLGQTYQETQYFGPGTRLLVL.

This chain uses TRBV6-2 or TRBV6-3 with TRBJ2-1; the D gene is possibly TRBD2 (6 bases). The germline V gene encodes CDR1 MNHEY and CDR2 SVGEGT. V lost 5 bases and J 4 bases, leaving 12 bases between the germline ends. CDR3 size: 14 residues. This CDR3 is CASSQRREYNEQFF. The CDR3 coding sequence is TGTGCCAGCAGTCAGAGACGGGAGTACAATGAGCAGTTCTTC.

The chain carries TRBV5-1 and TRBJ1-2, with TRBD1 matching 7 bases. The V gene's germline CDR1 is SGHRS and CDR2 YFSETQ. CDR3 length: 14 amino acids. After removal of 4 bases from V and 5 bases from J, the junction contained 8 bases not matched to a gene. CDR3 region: CASSLSGTAYGYTF. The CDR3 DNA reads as TGCGCCAGCAGCCTGTCCGGGACAGCGTATGGCTACACCTTC.

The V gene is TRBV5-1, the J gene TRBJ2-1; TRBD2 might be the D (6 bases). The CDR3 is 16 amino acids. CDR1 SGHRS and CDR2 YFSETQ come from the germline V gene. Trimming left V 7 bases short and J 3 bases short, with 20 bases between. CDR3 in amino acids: CASSPGDGRSYNEQFF. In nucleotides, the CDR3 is TGCGCCAGCTCCCCAGGCGACGGGAGAAGCTACAATGAGCAGTTCTTC.

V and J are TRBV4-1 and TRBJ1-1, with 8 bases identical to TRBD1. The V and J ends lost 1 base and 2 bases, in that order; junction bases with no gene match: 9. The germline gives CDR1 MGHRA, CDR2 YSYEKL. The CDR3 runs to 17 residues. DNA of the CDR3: TGCGCCAGCAGCCAAGTAAACAGGGGGATCGGAAACACTGAAGCTTTCTTT. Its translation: CASSQVNRGIGNTEAFF.

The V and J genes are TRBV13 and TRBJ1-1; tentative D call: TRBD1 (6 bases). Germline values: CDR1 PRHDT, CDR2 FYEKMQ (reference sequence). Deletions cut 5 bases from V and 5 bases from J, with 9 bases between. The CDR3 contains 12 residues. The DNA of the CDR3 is TGTGCCAGCAGCACGAGGGGGACTGAAGCTTTCTTT. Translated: CASSTRGTEAFF.